What follows is one TCR beta chain and its context. Original analysis: Reference gene primer amplification yielded estimated nucleated cell counts. Some clones are missing from TCRdb's copy, which holds only in-frame ones; the method was immunoSEQ multiplex PCR. That table supplies the V and J calls and clone size; D and trimming were determined from the DNA. The data contain roughly 200,000 clones, roughly 91% of them seen just once; the ten biggest clones take up roughly 7.2%. Between the trimmed V and J ends, which lost 5 bases and 2 bases, there was a span of 16 bases. In germline, CDR1 is KGHSH, CDR2 LQKENI. This CDR3 region has 16 residues. These data are taken from a study of blood T cell repertoires in COVID-19.

The genes are TRBV18 and TRBJ1-3, with a possible D match to TRBD1 (5 bases). The clonotype was recovered from a man aged 25-45 years in a cohort exposed to, infected with or recovered from COVID-19 (not recorded which). Sequencing input: PBMCs or T cells enriched from blood (not recorded which). The CDR3 reads CASSGDSPDAGNTIYF. Written as DNA, the CDR3 is TGTGCCAGCTCAGGGGACTCCCCCGACGCTGGAAACACCATATATTTT.